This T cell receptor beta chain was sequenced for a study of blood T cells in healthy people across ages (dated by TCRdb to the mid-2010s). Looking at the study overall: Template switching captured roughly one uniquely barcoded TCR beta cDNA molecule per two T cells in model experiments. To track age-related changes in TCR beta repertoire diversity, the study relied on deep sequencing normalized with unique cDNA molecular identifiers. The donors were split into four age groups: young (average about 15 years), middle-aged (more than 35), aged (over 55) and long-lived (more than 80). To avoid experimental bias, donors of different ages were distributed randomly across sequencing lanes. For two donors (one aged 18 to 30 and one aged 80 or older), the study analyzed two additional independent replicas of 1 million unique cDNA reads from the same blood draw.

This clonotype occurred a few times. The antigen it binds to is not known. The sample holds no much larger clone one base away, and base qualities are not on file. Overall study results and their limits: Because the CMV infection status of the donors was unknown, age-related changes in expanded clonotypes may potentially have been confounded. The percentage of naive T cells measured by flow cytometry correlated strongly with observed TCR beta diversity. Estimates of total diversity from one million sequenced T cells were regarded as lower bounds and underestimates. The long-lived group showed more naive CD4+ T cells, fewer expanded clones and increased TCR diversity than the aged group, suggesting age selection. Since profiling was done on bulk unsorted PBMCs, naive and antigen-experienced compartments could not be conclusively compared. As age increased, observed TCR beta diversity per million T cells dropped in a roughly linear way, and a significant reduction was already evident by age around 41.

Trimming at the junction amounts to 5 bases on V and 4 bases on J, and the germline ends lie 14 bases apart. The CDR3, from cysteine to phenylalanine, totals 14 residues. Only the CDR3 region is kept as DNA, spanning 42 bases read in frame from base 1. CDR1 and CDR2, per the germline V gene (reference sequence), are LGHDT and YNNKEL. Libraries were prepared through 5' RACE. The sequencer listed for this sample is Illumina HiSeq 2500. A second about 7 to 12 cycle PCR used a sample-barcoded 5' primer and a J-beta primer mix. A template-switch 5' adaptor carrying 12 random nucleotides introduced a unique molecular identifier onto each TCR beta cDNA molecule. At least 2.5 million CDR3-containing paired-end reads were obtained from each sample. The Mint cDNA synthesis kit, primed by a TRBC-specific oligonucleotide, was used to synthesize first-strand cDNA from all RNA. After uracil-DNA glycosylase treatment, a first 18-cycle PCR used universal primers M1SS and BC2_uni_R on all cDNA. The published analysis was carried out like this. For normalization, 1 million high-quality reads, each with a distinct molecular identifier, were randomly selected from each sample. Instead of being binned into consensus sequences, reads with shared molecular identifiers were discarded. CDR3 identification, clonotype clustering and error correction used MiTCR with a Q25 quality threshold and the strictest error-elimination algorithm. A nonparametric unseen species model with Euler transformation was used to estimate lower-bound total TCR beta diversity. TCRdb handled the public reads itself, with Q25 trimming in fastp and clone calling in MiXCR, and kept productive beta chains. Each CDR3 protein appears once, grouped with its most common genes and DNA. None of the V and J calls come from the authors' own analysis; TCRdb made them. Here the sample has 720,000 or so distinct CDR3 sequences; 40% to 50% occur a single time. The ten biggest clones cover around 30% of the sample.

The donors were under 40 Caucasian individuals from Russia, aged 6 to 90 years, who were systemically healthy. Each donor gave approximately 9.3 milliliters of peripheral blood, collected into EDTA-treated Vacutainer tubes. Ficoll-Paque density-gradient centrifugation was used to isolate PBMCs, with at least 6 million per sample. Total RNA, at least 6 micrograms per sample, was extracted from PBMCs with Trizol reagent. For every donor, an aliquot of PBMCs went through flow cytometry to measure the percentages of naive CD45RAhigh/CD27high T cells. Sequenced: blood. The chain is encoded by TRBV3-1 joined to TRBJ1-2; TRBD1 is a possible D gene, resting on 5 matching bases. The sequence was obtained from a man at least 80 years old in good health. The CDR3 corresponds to CASSFNDRGYGYTF. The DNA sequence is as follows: TGTGCCAGCAGCTTTAACGACAGAGGCTATGGCTACACCTTC.